The TCR beta chain under discussion was sequenced for a study of spatial heterogeneity in lung cancer (dated by TCRdb to between 2019 and 2020). As for the study more broadly: Beta-chain transcripts were consistently detected in greater numbers than alpha-chain transcripts, which likely reflected higher beta-chain transcript abundance. In tumor regions, TCR transcript counts showed a strong correlation with a T cell transcriptional module score derived from matched bulk RNA-seq. In the raw uncorrected reads, each unique combination of TCR and UMI appeared more than ten times on average. TCR alpha and beta repertoires were quantitatively compared across multiple tumor regions, matched nontumor lung and blood in non-small cell lung cancer. TCR repertoire features were related to nonsynonymous mutation counts determined by whole-exome sequencing of tumor tissue. At surgery, 220 tumor regions, around 64 matched nontumor lung samples and fewer than 60 PBMC samples were TCR-sequenced for both alpha and beta chains. On the study overall, not on this receptor specifically: A correlation was observed between the number of expanded intratumoral alpha and beta TCRs and the tumor nonsynonymous mutation count. TCR-seq coverage of tumor T cells was estimated at only approximately 7% for alpha chains and about 14% for beta chains. Confirming at a functional level the hypothesis that regional TCRs recognize regional mutations was considered to require additional single-cell paired TCR alpha and beta sequencing. Counts of ubiquitous and regional expanded TCRs correlated with counts of ubiquitous and regional nonsynonymous mutations, respectively.

The time point tag for this specimen amounts to: sample taken at primary tumor resection. Donors were approximately 72 patients with early-stage, untreated non-small cell lung cancer from the lung TRACERx cohort. For TCR sequencing, whole RNA was extracted from tumor and nontumor lung tissue, or from cryopreserved PBMC samples, and no cell sorting was done. Patients were selected for TCR sequencing only if sufficient RNA was available from at least two tumor regions. Before selection, tumor and adjacent nontumor lung specimens were reviewed by a lung pathologist. V loses 2 bases, J loses 2 bases, and the germline ends lie 11 bases apart. The CDR3, from cysteine to phenylalanine, totals 15 residues. Solely the CDR3 DNA is kept, with 45 bases framed from the first base. Based on the germline V gene, the CDR1 and CDR2 sequences are KGHDR and SFDVKD. This clonotype was observed many times. The antigen it recognizes is unknown. Nothing much larger sits one base from this clone, and base qualities are not available.

Library prep was done by 5' RACE. Sequencing took place on a NextSeq 500. To allow correction of PCR and sequencing errors, the TCR library protocol tagged every TCR cDNA molecule with a unique molecular identifier. Per the source publication's procedure: TCR identification, UMI-based error correction and CDR3 extraction were all carried out with Decombinator tools. TCRs above a frequency of 2 per 1,000, corresponding to the top 1% of the tumor frequency distribution, were defined as expanded. Expanded tumor TCRs were classed as regional if statistically deemed absent (corrected P<0.05) from at least one tumor region, otherwise ubiquitous. Renyi diversity was computed with the R vegan package after each repertoire had been subsampled 100 times to 5,000 TCRs. CDR3 similarity networks were built from amino acid triplet string-kernel similarity, connecting CDR3s with pairwise similarity above 0.82. TCRdb reran the public reads through fastp at Q25 and MiXCR, keeping productive beta chains. Each entry merges the rows of one CDR3 protein and shows their most common DNA and genes. These V and J calls derive from TCRdb rather than the authors' analysis. The sample includes 5,800 or so distinct CDR3 sequences, with around an eighth observed a single time. The top ten constitute 15% of the sample.

Here the chain combines TRBV24-1 and TRBJ2-5, and possibly TRBD1, on 6 matching bases. Sequencing was performed on lung tumor tissue, taken at surgery. The sequence derives from a female donor with early-stage non-small cell lung cancer. The CDR3 protein sequence reads: CATSDWAGEQETQYF. The DNA reads as follows: TGTGCCACCAGTGATTGGGCAGGGGAGCAAGAGACCCAGTACTTC.